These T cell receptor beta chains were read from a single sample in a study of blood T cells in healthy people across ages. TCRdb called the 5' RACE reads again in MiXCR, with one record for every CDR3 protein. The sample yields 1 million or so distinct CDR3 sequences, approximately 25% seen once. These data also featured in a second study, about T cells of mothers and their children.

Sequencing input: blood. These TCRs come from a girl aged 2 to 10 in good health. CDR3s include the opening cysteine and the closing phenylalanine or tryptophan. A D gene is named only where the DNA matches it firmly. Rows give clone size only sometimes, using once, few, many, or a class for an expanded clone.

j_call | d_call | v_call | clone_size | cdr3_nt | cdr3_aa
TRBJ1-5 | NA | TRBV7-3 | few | TGTGCCAGCAGCTTAACTCTCGGTCAGCCCCAGCATTTT | CASSLTLGQPQHF
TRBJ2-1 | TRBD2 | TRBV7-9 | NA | TGTGCCAGCAGCTTAGAGGGTCAGCGGGGCGACAATGAGCAGTTCTTC | CASSLEGQRGDNEQFF
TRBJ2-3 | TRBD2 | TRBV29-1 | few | TGCAGCGTTGAAACGGGAGGGCCAGATACGCAGTATTTT | CSVETGGPDTQYF
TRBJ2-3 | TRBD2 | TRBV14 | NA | TGTGCCAGCAGCTTACGACTAGCGGGAGTTACGCAGTATTTT | CASSLRLAGVTQYF
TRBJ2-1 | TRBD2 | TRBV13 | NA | TGTGCCAGCAGCCTCACCACTAGCGGGAGCTCGGACAATGAGCAGTTCTTC | CASSLTTSGSSDNEQFF
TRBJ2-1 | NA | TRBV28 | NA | TGTGCCAGCAGTTTGTCCCTAGCGCGTTACAATGAGCAGTTCTTC | CASSLSLARYNEQFF
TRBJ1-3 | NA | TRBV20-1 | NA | TGCAGTGCTAGAGTGGGCTTCGGAAACACCATATATTTT | CSARVGFGNTIYF
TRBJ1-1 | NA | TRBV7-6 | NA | TGTGCCAGCAGCCCTACACCCATGAACACTGAAGCTTTCTTT | CASSPTPMNTEAFF
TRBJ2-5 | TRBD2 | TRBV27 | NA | TGTGCCAGCAGTTTTCTAGCGGGAGGACTTATGATGGAGCAGTACTTC | CASSFLAGGLMMEQYF
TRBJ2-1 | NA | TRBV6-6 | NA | TGTGCCAGCCACGGGCCTGGGGAAGAGCAGTTCTTC | CASHGPGEEQFF
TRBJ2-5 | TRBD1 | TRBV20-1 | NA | TGCAGTGCCGCCGATCTTGAATGGATGACAGGGGAACTAGAGACCCAGTACTTC | CSAADLEWMTGELETQYF
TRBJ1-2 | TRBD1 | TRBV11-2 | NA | TGTGCCAGCAGCCCTCGATCAGGGGGGCCGGATGGCTACACCTTC | CASSPRSGGPDGYTF
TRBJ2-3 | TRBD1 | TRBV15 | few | TGTGCCACCAACAGAGGGAGGGACAGGGTCGTGGATACGCAGTATTTT | CATNRGRDRVVDTQYF
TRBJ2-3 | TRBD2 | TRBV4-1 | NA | TGCGCCAGCAGCCTAGGGACTAGCGAAAAGTATTTT | CASSLGTSEKYF
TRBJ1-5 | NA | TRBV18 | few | TGTGCCAGCTCACCACGGGGGGTTTTGAGCAATCAGCCCCAGCATTTT | CASSPRGVLSNQPQHF
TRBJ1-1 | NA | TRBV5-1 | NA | TGCGCCAGCAGCTTGGGGCGGGGTGACAGCGCTCCGAACACTGAAGCTTTCTTT | CASSLGRGDSAPNTEAFF
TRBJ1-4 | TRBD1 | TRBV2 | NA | TGTGCCAGCAAGGACCGACAGGGAATGAATGAAAAACTGTTTTTT | CASKDRQGMNEKLFF
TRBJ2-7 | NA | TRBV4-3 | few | TGCGCCAGCAGCCAAACGACAGCGTCCTACGAGCAGTACTTC | CASSQTTASYEQYF
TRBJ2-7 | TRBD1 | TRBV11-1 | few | TGTGCCAGCAGCTTAGTAGGGAACTACAGGGGATCGGACGAGCAGTACTTC | CASSLVGNYRGSDEQYF
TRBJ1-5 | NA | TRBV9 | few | TGTGCCAGTGGTAGGGATCAGCCCCAGCATTTT | CASGRDQPQHF
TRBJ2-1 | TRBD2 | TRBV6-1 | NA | TGTGCCAGCAGTGATTGGGTAGCGGGCTACAATGAGCAGTTCTTC | CASSDWVAGYNEQFF
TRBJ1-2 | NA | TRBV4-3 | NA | TGCGCCAGCAGCCAGACACAGGCAAACTATGGCTACACCTTC | CASSQTQANYGYTF
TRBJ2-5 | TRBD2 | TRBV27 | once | TGTGCCAGCAGTTCTCGTAGCGGGGTTGAGACCCAGTACTTC | CASSSRSGVETQYF
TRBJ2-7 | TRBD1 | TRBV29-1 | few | TGCAGCGTTGCTCCGGGACAGGAGGAGATCTACGAGCAGTACTTC | CSVAPGQEEIYEQYF
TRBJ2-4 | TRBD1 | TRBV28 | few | TGTGCCAGCCGACCTACCGGGACAGGGGACAAAAACATTCAGTACTTC | CASRPTGTGDKNIQYF
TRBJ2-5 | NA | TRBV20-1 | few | TGCAGTGCTAGAGATTGGGAACCTGGGGAGACCCAGTACTTC | CSARDWEPGETQYF
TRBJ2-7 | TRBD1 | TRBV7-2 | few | TGTGCCAGCAGCCGGACAGGGACAAGGTACGAGCAGTACTTC | CASSRTGTRYEQYF
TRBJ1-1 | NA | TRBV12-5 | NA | TGTGCTAGTGAGGGGGGGCGCGGTTTGTACACTGAAGCTTTCTTT | CASEGGRGLYTEAFF
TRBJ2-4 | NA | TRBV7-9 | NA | TGTGCCAGCAGCCGGATGGGGGGCAGCAAAAACATTCAGTACTTC | CASSRMGGSKNIQYF
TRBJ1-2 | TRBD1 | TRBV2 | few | TGTGCCAGCAGTGAACGTGACAGGGGTCGGATCACCTTC | CASSERDRGRITF
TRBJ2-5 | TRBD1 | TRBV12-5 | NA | TGTGCTAGTGGTTTGGGCGGACAGGGGCAAGAGACCCAGTACTTC | CASGLGGQGQETQYF
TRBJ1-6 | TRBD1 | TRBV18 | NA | TGTGCCAGCTCAACGACAGGGGGCGACTCACCCCTCCACTTT | CASSTTGGDSPLHF
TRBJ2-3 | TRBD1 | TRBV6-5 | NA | TGTGCCAGCAGAAGAGGGACAGAATATAGCACAGATACGCAGTATTTT | CASRRGTEYSTDTQYF
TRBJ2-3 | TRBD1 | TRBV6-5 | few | TGTGCCAGCAAAAGACAGGGGTTAGATACGCAGTATTTT | CASKRQGLDTQYF
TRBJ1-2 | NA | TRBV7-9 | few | TGTGCCTACGGGGCAGGGGAACTCTACACCTTC | CAYGAGELYTF
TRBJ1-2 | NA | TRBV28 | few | TGTGCCAGCGGTAGAAACAGGGTCATCTATGGCTACACCTTC | CASGRNRVIYGYTF
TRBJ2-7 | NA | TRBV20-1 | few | TGCAGTGCTAGAGATCACCGGACAGAAACCTACGAGCAGTACTTC | CSARDHRTETYEQYF
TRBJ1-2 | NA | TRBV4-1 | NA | TGCGCCAGCAGCCAAGAGGAAAGATCCTATGGCTACACCTTC | CASSQEERSYGYTF
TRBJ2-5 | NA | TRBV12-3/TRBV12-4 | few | TGTGCCAGCAGTTTAGTCGGGAGAGTTGACCCTGGGGAGACCCAGTACTTC | CASSLVGRVDPGETQYF
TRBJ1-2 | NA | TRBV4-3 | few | TGCGCCAGCAGCCAAGCTGGGGTTTTGGTCCATGGCTACACCTTC | CASSQAGVLVHGYTF
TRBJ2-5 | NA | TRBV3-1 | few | TGTGCCAGCAGAGACGGCTACCAAGAGACCCAGTACTTC | CASRDGYQETQYF
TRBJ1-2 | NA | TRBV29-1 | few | TGCAGCGCTAAAGGGGAGGGCTATGGCTACACCTTC | CSAKGEGYGYTF
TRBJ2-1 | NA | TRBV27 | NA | TGTGCCAGCAGTTTGAACAGGCTTAATGAGCAGTTCTTC | CASSLNRLNEQFF
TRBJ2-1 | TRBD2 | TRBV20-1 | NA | TGCAGTGCTCGGGGAGAAGCGGGAGGGCTTTCCAATGAGCAGTTCTTC | CSARGEAGGLSNEQFF
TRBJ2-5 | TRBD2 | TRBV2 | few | TGTGCCAGCAGTGAAGGCCTAGCGGGGGGAGGAGAGACCCAGTACTTC | CASSEGLAGGGETQYF
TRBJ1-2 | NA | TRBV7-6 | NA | TGTGCCAGCAGCCCAAGAGAAGGGACGGGCAACTATGGCTACACCTTC | CASSPREGTGNYGYTF
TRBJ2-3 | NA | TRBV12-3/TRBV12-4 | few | TGTGCCAGCAGTTGGACGGGGGCGGGGGATACGCAGTATTTT | CASSWTGAGDTQYF
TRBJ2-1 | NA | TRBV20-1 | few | TGTAGTGCTAAGCACCGGGACTTAACCTACAATGAGCAGTTCTTC | CSAKHRDLTYNEQFF
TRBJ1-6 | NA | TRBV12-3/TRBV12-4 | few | TGTGCCAGCAGTCCCCGAGTTAGGAATTCACCCCTCCACTTT | CASSPRVRNSPLHF
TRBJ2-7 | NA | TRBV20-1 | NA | TGCAGTGCTAGACCCCCAAGCTTCTCCTACGAGCAGTACTTC | CSARPPSFSYEQYF
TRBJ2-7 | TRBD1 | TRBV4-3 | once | TGCGCCAGCAGCCAGTTCCTAGGACAGGGCTACGAGCAGTACTTC | CASSQFLGQGYEQYF
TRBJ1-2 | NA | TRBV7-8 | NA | TGTGCCAGCAGCTTGACAGTTATTTATGGCTACACCTTC | CASSLTVIYGYTF
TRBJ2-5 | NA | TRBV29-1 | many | TGCAGCGTTGCGGGCACGACCCAGTACTTC | CSVAGTTQYF